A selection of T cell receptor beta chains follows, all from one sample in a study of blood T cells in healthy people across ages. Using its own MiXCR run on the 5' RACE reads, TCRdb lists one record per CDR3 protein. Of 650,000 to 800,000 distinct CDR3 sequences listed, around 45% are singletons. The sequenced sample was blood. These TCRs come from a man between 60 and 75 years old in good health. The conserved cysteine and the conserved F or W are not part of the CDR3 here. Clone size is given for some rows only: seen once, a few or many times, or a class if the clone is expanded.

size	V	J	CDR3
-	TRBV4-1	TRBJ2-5	ASSQAWAFSGGPQETQY
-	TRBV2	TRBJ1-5	ASSEPTLGGGSPYNQPQH
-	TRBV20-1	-	SARGQDQETQY
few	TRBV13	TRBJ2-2	ASSTRDFNTGELF
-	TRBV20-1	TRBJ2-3	SAPPAGGADTQY
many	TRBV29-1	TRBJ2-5	SVGDLETQY
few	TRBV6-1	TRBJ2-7	ASSGLPGQGIGYEQY
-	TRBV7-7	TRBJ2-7	ASSVGRDSEQY
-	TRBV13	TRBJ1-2	ASSLARPDRQVGLYGYT
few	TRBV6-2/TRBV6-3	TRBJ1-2	ASRADTNYGYT
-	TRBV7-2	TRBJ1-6	ASSQSIGSPLH
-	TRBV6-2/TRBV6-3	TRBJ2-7	ASSYSNSASSWHEQY
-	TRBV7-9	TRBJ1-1	ASSESDRTTEAF
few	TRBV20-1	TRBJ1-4	SANPNEKLF
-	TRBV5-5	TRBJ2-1	ASRSIAGPVYNGQF
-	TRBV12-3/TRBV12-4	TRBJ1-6	ASSRSYGNSPLH
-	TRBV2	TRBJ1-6	ASKEGDRLNSPLH
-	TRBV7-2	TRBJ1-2	ASSKEGAYGYT
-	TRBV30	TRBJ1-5	AWAPGAASNQPQH
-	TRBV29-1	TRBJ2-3	SVGQLAGGADTQY
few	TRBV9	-	ASSLGTSPFYEQY
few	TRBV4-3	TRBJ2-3	ASSQGSTLTDTQY
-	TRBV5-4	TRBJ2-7	ASSLALGQGFSYEQY
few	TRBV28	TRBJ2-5	ASSLYWGGETQY
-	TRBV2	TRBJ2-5	ASTSQMGEQY
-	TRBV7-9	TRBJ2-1	ASRLGNNEQF
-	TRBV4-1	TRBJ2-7	ASSPSLGANEQY
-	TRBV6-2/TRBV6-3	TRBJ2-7	ASRNKLGDSEQY
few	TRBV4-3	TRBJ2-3	ASSPSVSDTQY
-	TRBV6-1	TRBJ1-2	ASNRRTDYGYT
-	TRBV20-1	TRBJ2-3	SAPSGGQWDTQY
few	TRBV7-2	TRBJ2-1	ASSSVPATGGDEQF
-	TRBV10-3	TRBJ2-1	AISRGGFNEQF
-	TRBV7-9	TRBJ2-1	ASSSNSPGAGGRHEQF
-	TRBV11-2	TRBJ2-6	ASSLKSSTSGVSGANVLT
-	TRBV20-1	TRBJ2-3	SARSPRKITDTQY
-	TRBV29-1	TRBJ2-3	SVGPADTQY
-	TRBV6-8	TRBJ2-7	ASTRTGGEYEQY